This entry describes one T cell receptor (beta chain). This receptor's antigen is unknown. Nothing much larger sits one base from this clone, and base qualities are not available. The immunoSEQ Assay, a bias-controlled multiplex PCR, was used to amplify TCRbeta CDR3 regions from genomic DNA. On the study's bioinformatics: The number of nucleated cells in each sample was estimated from the amplification of reference gene primers within the assay. To quantify the absolute abundance of each unique TCRbeta CDR3 rearrangement, sequence reads were collapsed and filtered. For each sample, productive Simpson clonality was calculated as the square root of Simpson's diversity index across productive rearrangements. This is the immuneACCESS table as TCRdb keeps it, with only in-frame sequences that have V and J called. A part of the clones is gone; compared with another copy, unresolved V genes explain less than half, and the rest is unexplained. V and J calls and clone size come straight from that table; D and trimming were deduced from the DNA. The sample records about 170,000 clones, 84% of which are singletons. Less than 9% of the sample lies in the top ten.

This specimen belongs to a study of blood T cell repertoires in COVID-19 (dated by TCRdb to about 2020). Study-level background: Collaborator samples came from the United States, Italy and Spain and covered acute and convalescent phases of COVID-19. The material from the prospective study consisted of cDNA or gDNA derived from T cells, B-cell-depleted T cells, or PBMCs. The dataset comprised deeply sampled blood TCRbeta repertoires from subjects exposed to, actively infected with, or recovered from COVID-19. The repertoires were made available in a free public database intended to serve as a resource for research on the immune response to SARS-CoV-2. The samples were drawn from the first 160 participants of the ongoing ImmuneRACE study and from 950 to 1,500 subjects provided by 6 global collaborators. Sample metadata almost always included a de-identified subject ID, COVID-19 status, age in years and sex. Where available, HLA class I and class II types were obtained from metadata supplied by the sample provider rather than from assay-based typing. Points the paper makes about the study in general: Clinical and demographic metadata were provided uncurated, with the amount varying by source and participant.

Another Seattle source contributed samples from volunteer blood donors who had recovered from COVID-19. Whole blood was collected in K2EDTA tubes by collaborating institutions according to the institutions' own protocols. Collaborator samples were shipped for TCRbeta analysis as frozen whole blood, isolated PBMCs, or DNA extracted from either sample type. Trimming takes 5 bases off V and 0 bases off J; junction bases not matched to a gene: 2. The CDR3 contains 16 residues, cysteine and phenylalanine counted. The read is trimmed to its CDR3 DNA, 48 bases read in frame from base 1. CDR1 and CDR2 are drawn from the germline V gene: SGHAT, FQNNGV.

The chain links TRBV11-2 with TRBJ2-1; 12 middle bases align to TRBD2. Sequenced input: peripheral blood. This TCR was sampled from a man aged 35-49 years who had recovered from COVID-19. The CDR3 protein is CASSKTSGSSYNEQFF. The DNA reads as follows: TGTGCCAGCAGCAAGACTAGCGGGAGCTCCTACAATGAGCAGTTCTTC.